Listed below are T cell receptor beta chains from one sample, sequenced in a study of blood T cell repertoires in COVID-19. Produced via immunoSEQ multiplex PCR; TCRdb's table is partial and in-frame only. The sample has about 180,000 clones; more than 75% are singletons. Source material: peripheral blood. These receptors originate from a person aged 70 to 85 with COVID-19, enrolled during active disease. The CDR3 runs from the conserved cysteine through the conserved F or W. The order of the fields is J gene, V gene, CDR3 protein.

j_gene: TRBJ2-7
v_gene: TRBV19
CDR3aa: CASSSQGQGEYYEQYF

j_gene: TRBJ1-4
v_gene: TRBV24-1
CDR3aa: CATSDGQATNEKLFF

j_gene: TRBJ2-3
v_gene: TRBV4-1
CDR3aa: CASSPGATGRLNTQYF

j_gene: TRBJ2-1
v_gene: TRBV7-9
CDR3aa: CASSLSASGRFNEQFF

j_gene: TRBJ1-1
v_gene: TRBV29-1
CDR3aa: CSVGPGEGTEAFF

j_gene: TRBJ2-5
v_gene: TRBV5-6
CDR3aa: CASSLAKDRGRLETQYF

j_gene: TRBJ1-2
v_gene: TRBV9
CDR3aa: CASSVGQGAYGYTF

j_gene: TRBJ2-2
v_gene: TRBV2
CDR3aa: CAGDRGRSTGELFF

j_gene: TRBJ1-1
v_gene: TRBV18
CDR3aa: CASSHSDREAFF

j_gene: TRBJ1-2
v_gene: TRBV28
CDR3aa: CATRGTATFVNGYTF

j_gene: TRBJ2-2
v_gene: TRBV7-9
CDR3aa: CASSLMPAGGPGNTGELFF

j_gene: TRBJ2-2
v_gene: TRBV30
CDR3aa: CAWSRQGLTGELFF

j_gene: TRBJ2-7
v_gene: TRBV3-1/TRBV3-2
CDR3aa: CASSQVWGAFGYEQYF

j_gene: TRBJ1-1
v_gene: TRBV7-9
CDR3aa: CASSLIEGTEAFF

j_gene: TRBJ2-3
v_gene: TRBV18
CDR3aa: CASSPGGAADTQYF

j_gene: TRBJ1-1
v_gene: TRBV19
CDR3aa: CASSELGAAMNTEAFF

j_gene: TRBJ2-1
v_gene: TRBV6-6
CDR3aa: CASSSPGLADNEQFF

j_gene: TRBJ2-1
v_gene: TRBV5-6
CDR3aa: CASSPRPLLRGGNEQFF

j_gene: TRBJ2-3
v_gene: TRBV3-1/TRBV3-2
CDR3aa: CASSPTNLLGTQYF

j_gene: TRBJ2-5
v_gene: TRBV2
CDR3aa: CASSSGVLQETQYF

j_gene: TRBJ2-1
v_gene: TRBV9
CDR3aa: CASSVYRGEAPNEQFF

j_gene: TRBJ2-7
v_gene: TRBV6-2/TRBV6-3
CDR3aa: CASSYYPGVLDEQYF

j_gene: TRBJ1-3
v_gene: TRBV13
CDR3aa: CASSFSLSGNTIYF

j_gene: TRBJ1-2
v_gene: TRBV7-2
CDR3aa: CASSLSPIENYGYTF

j_gene: TRBJ2-1
v_gene: TRBV7-9
CDR3aa: CASSYRRGLNNEQFF

j_gene: TRBJ2-3
v_gene: TRBV7-8
CDR3aa: CASSLVTGLAGVDTQYF

j_gene: TRBJ2-3
v_gene: TRBV6-4
CDR3aa: CARQGARDTDTQYF

j_gene: TRBJ2-7
v_gene: TRBV3-1/TRBV3-2
CDR3aa: CASSLLREQYF

j_gene: TRBJ2-3
v_gene: TRBV27
CDR3aa: CASSSSGEPTDTQYF

j_gene: TRBJ1-6
v_gene: TRBV5-5
CDR3aa: CASSLQDSLNSPLHF

j_gene: TRBJ2-3
v_gene: TRBV4-3
CDR3aa: CASSQEATGDPDTQYF

j_gene: TRBJ2-7
v_gene: TRBV4-2
CDR3aa: CASSQSPGLGGREQYF

j_gene: TRBJ2-4
v_gene: TRBV3-1/TRBV3-2
CDR3aa: CASSQGGRVLNPPQKNIQYF

j_gene: TRBJ1-5
v_gene: TRBV28
CDR3aa: CASSLTGFQPQHF

j_gene: TRBJ2-7
v_gene: TRBV30
CDR3aa: CAWSFAGGYEQYF

j_gene: TRBJ1-1
v_gene: TRBV9
CDR3aa: CASSGSWVRNTEAFF

j_gene: TRBJ2-3
v_gene: TRBV7-2
CDR3aa: CASSVGLAVPDTQYF

j_gene: TRBJ2-1
v_gene: TRBV6-5
CDR3aa: CASTGSLYEQFF

j_gene: TRBJ2-2
v_gene: TRBV7-2
CDR3aa: CASSRTGGNTGELFF

j_gene: TRBJ2-1
v_gene: TRBV29-1
CDR3aa: CSARTGGNNEQFF

j_gene: TRBJ2-1
v_gene: TRBV5-1
CDR3aa: CASSLGGTSGVGSYNEQFF

j_gene: TRBJ2-1
v_gene: TRBV7-9
CDR3aa: CASSLSGGNYNEQFF

j_gene: TRBJ2-1
v_gene: TRBV2
CDR3aa: CASIGQGASLAESSYNEQFF

j_gene: TRBJ2-7
v_gene: TRBV10-3
CDR3aa: CAISDPDRDSAYEQYF

j_gene: TRBJ2-1
v_gene: TRBV7-3
CDR3aa: CASSPPSVEQFF

j_gene: TRBJ1-5
v_gene: TRBV28
CDR3aa: CASSPPGWGQPQHF

j_gene: TRBJ1-2
v_gene: TRBV24-1
CDR3aa: CATSEPGTGGYGYTF

j_gene: TRBJ1-4
v_gene: TRBV14
CDR3aa: CASSPLGGLGEKLFF

j_gene: TRBJ1-1
v_gene: TRBV9
CDR3aa: CASSVAGEGTEAFF

j_gene: TRBJ2-5
v_gene: TRBV3-1/TRBV3-2
CDR3aa: CASSQWAEETQYF

j_gene: TRBJ1-2
v_gene: TRBV19
CDR3aa: CASRPKRTGAAYGYTF

j_gene: TRBJ1-5
v_gene: TRBV18
CDR3aa: CASSPTLQTNQPQHF

j_gene: TRBJ1-3
v_gene: TRBV30
CDR3aa: CAWSDGFYRNTIYF

j_gene: TRBJ1-2
v_gene: TRBV28
CDR3aa: CASGWGYTF

j_gene: TRBJ2-1
v_gene: TRBV24-1
CDR3aa: CATTSGRYNEQFF